This T cell receptor (beta chain) was identified during a study of memory CD4+ T cells and cytomegalovirus serostatus. Libraries were prepared by immunoSEQ multiplex PCR; TCRdb keeps only in-frame clonotypes and omits some of them. In the table there are 40,000 to 50,000 clones, roughly 74% of which are singletons. General study results and limits: Suggested: most of the CMV-linked TCR signature lies in CD4+ memory cells.

Details on this clone: Antigen: not known.

The trim removed 5 bases at V and 5 bases at J, leaving 6 bases unmatched. This CDR3 has 13 amino acids. Germline-derived CDR1 and CDR2 are SQVTM and ANQGSEA. The sort gate was single viable CD3+CD4+CD8-CD45RO+ cells for memory CD4+ T cells. This rearrangement joins TRBV29-1 to TRBJ2-5, with TRBD1 matching over 9 bases. The source is an adult in good health and CMV-seropositive. Sequencing was performed on memory CD4+ T cells from blood. In DNA, the CDR3 is TGCAGCGTTCCGACAGGGGGAACGGAGACCCAGTACTTC. Translating it yields CSVPTGGTETQYF. The full variable domain, completed using reference TRBV29-1 and TRBJ2-5, is SAVISQKPSRDICQRGTSLTIQCQVDSQVTMMFWYRQQPGQSLTLIATANQGSEATYESGFVIDKFPISRPNLTFSTLTVSNMSPEDSSIYLCSVPTGGTETQYFGPGTRLLVL.